This T cell receptor (beta chain) was recorded in a study of liver allograft versus peripheral blood T cells. Turning to the study itself: Graft-liver T cell receptor repertoires were compared against recipient peripheral blood repertoires.

Germline CDR1 LNHDA, CDR2 SQIVND (reference sequence). CDR3 length: 14 amino acids. V lost 6 bases and J 0 bases, leaving 12 bases between the germline ends. A single record per CDR3 protein comes from TCRdb applying MiXCR to the reads. This repertoire shows about 12,000 distinct CDR3 sequences, approximately 30% found once; its top ten account for 2.2%. V is TRBV19 and J is TRBJ2-7, with D unresolved. The source of this sequence is a human patient who had a liver transplant. Some T cells may be supplied by the graft donor. CDR3 in DNA: TGTGCCAGTAGCAACCTTGGCACCTCCTACGAGCAGTACTTC. It codes for CASSNLGTSYEQYF.